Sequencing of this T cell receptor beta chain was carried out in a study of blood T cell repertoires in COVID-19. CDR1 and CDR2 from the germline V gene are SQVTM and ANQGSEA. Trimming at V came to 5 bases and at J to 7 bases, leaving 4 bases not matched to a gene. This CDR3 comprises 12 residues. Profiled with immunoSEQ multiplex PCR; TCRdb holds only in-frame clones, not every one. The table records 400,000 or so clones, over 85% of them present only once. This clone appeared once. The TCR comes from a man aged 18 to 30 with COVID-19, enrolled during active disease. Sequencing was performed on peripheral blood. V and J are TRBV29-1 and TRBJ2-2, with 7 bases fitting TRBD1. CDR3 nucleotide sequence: TGCAGCGTTAGACAGGGAGACGGGGAGCTGTTTTTT. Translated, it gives CSVRQGDGELFF.